This entry lists 14 T cell receptor beta chains sequenced from one sample in a study of blood T cell repertoires in COVID-19. Profiled with immunoSEQ multiplex PCR; TCRdb holds only in-frame clones, not every one. The sample includes tens of thousands of clones, 90% of them seen just once. Sequenced: peripheral blood. The origin of the receptors is a woman aged 40 to 49 with active COVID-19.

This clone has a single count. The rearrangement links TRBV18 to TRBJ2-7, with 9 bases fitting TRBD2. The CDR3 runs to 16 residues. The germline V gene encodes CDR1 KGHSH and CDR2 LQKENI. V was clipped by 3 bases and J by 0 bases; unmatched bases: 6. CDR3 DNA: TGTGCCAGCTCACCGCCCGGACTAGCGAGCTCCTACGAGCAGTACTTC. Its translation: CASSPPGLASSYEQYF.

The DNA for the CDR3 is TGTGCCAGCAGCACCCAGACAGGGATCAATTCACCCCTCCACTTT. It specifies CASSTQTGINSPLHF. The chain carries TRBV14 and TRBJ1-6, with 7 bases aligning to TRBD1. The junction had 8 bases not matched to a gene; V was cut back by 5 bases and J by 7 bases. The CDR3 has 15 amino acids. Germline CDR1 and CDR2: SGHDN and FVKESK.

The chain uses TRBV2 and TRBJ2-7; TRBD1 agrees at 10 bases. V shed 6 bases and J 3 bases; nucleotides not matched to a gene: 5. The germline V gene encodes CDR1 SNHLY and CDR2 FYNNEI. The CDR3 extends over 14 amino acids. The CDR3 bases are TGTGCCAGCAGAGCCGGGACAGGGGTCTACGAGCAGTACTTC. This gives the protein CASRAGTGVYEQYF.

The chain recombines TRBV5-1 with TRBJ2-3; TRBD2 matches at 15 bases. Germline V gives CDR1 SGHRS, CDR2 YFSETQ. The CDR3 totals 17 residues. With 0 bases clipped from V and 5 bases from J, the junction kept 4 bases outside the gene matches. The CDR3 is CASSLEGTSGGQDTQYF. Written as DNA, the CDR3 is TGCGCCAGCAGCTTGGAAGGGACTAGCGGGGGGCAAGATACGCAGTATTTT. The full variable domain, in which reference TRBV5-1 and TRBJ2-3 provide the parts outside the CDR3, is KAGVTQTPRYLIKTRGQQVTLSCSPISGHRSVSWYQQTPGQGLQFLFEYFSETQRNKGNFPGRFSGRQFSNSRSEMNVSTLELGDSALYLCASSLEGTSGGQDTQYFGPGTRLTVL.

The V and J genes are TRBV5-6 and TRBJ2-5; 9 bases are a match to TRBD2. This CDR3 region has 17 residues. In germline, CDR1 is SGHDT, CDR2 YYEEEE. V shed 2 bases and J 5 bases; nucleotides not matched to a gene: 13. This CDR3 reads CASSLLFLAGIQETQYF. CDR3 coding DNA: TGTGCCAGCAGCTTATTATTCCTAGCGGGGATTCAGGAGACCCAGTACTTC. Using reference TRBV5-6 and TRBJ2-5 for the parts outside the CDR3, the full variable domain is DAGVTQSPTHLIKTRGQQVTLRCSPKSGHDTVSWYQQALGQGPQFIFQYYEEEERQRGNFPDRFSGHQFPNYSSELNVNALLLGDSALYLCASSLLFLAGIQETQYFGPGTRLLVL.

J is TRBJ1-3 and V is TRBV11-2; 7 nucleotides line up with TRBD1. CDR1 is SGHAT and CDR2 is FQNNGV in the germline V gene. The CDR3 is 18 amino acids. V shed 2 bases and J 4 bases; nucleotides not matched to a gene: 14. CDR3: CASSLLGQTFGGGNTIYF. The CDR3 nucleotides read TGTGCCAGCAGCTTATTGGGACAGACTTTCGGGGGAGGAAACACCATATATTTT.

The rearrangement links TRBV12-5 to TRBJ1-5, with 10 bases aligning to TRBD1. The CDR3 is made up of 16 amino acids. V was pared by 5 bases and J by 3 bases, with 7 bases of the junction left unmatched. The germline gives CDR1 LGHNT, CDR2 FRNRAP. This CDR3 is CASGPPGQGYNQPQHF. For the CDR3, the DNA is TGTGCTAGTGGTCCACCGGGACAGGGGTACAATCAGCCCCAGCATTTT. The full variable domain, completed using reference TRBV12-5 and TRBJ1-5, is DARVTQTPRHKVTEMGQEVTMRCQPILGHNTVFWYRQTMMQGLELLAYFRNRAPLDDSGMPKDRFSAEMPDATLATLKIQPSEPRDSAVYFCASGPPGQGYNQPQHFGDGTRLSIL.

The chain uses TRBV11-2 and TRBJ1-1, with D perhaps matching TRBD1 (6 bases). Germline CDR1 reads SGHAT; CDR2 reads FQNNGV. The CDR3 length is 16 residues. Deletions cut 8 bases from V and 4 bases from J, with 23 bases between. CDR3 in DNA: TGTGCCAGCCGATCGGGGGGCGGGGGCTCGGGCACTGAAGCTTTCTTT. This encodes CASRSGGGGSGTEAFF. The variable domain in full, completed from reference TRBV11-2 and TRBJ1-1, reads EAGVAQSPRYKIIEKRQSVAFWCNPISGHATLYWYQQILGQGPKLLIQFQNNGVVDDSQLPKDRFSAERLKGVDSTLKIQPAKLEDSAVYLCASRSGGGGSGTEAFFGQGTRLTVV.

Only one count was recorded for this clone. The chain uses TRBV10-2 and TRBJ2-7; the match to TRBD2 covers 8 bases. The CDR3 length is 14 residues. The V segment lost 5 bases and the J segment 0 bases; nucleotides outside the gene matches: 3. Germline V gene lookup returns CDR1 WSHSY and CDR2 SAAADI. CDR3 DNA: TGCGCCAGCAGTAGCGGGGGAAGCTCCTACGAGCAGTACTTC. Its protein product is CASSSGGSSYEQYF.

This clone turned up a few times. This rearrangement joins TRBV10-3 to TRBJ1-2; TRBD1 might be the D (5 bases). V shed 0 bases and J shed 0 bases, with 20 bases lying between them. The CDR3 contains 19 residues. Germline assignment: CDR1 ENHRY and CDR2 SYGVKD. CDR3 in amino acids: CAISESKAGGLGTNYGYTF. CDR3 coding DNA: TGTGCCATCAGTGAGTCGAAGGCTGGGGGACTGGGAACTAACTATGGCTACACCTTC.

By share, this clone counts as medium-sized. V is TRBV4-3 and J is TRBJ2-7, with TRBD2 as a possible D gene (5 bases). The CDR3 totals 15 residues. Trimming stripped 0 bases from V and 4 bases from J, with 13 bases between. The germline CDR1 and CDR2 sequences are LGHNA and YSLEER. The DNA for the CDR3 is TGCGCCAGCAGCCAAGAGGGGAGTAGAGGTTACGAGCAGTACTTC. As protein: CASSQEGSRGYEQYF.

The V gene is TRBV25-1, the J gene TRBJ1-2; unclear D gene. Per germline, CDR1 MGHDK and CDR2 SYGVNS. The CDR3 contains 11 residues. V lost 4 bases to trimming and J lost 11 bases, with 11 bases between them. The CDR3: CASSVSWSYTF. The CDR3 DNA reads as TGTGCCAGCAGTGTCTCTTGGAGTTACACCTTC.

The chain is built from TRBV19 and TRBJ1-5; 9 bases align to TRBD1. The CDR3 runs 16 residues. Germline CDR1 is LNHDA and CDR2 is SQIVND (reference sequence). The J segment lost 4 bases and the V segment lost 3 bases, leaving 7 bases of the junction unmatched. As DNA, the CDR3 is TGTGCCAGTAGTATGGGGGGACAGGGTTCAAATCAGCCCCAGCATTTT. As protein: CASSMGGQGSNQPQHF.

The chain combines TRBV3-1 (or the pseudogene TRBV3-2) with TRBJ2-3, with 10 bases matching TRBD2. Trimming removed 5 bases from V and 3 bases from J; junction bases left unmatched: 5. CDR1 LGHDT and CDR2 YNNKEL come from the germline V gene (reference sequence). The CDR3 sequence is 15 residues long. For the CDR3, the DNA is TGTGCCAGCAGCTCTAGCGGGGGCCCAACAGATACGCAGTATTTT. Translated, it gives CASSSSGGPTDTQYF.